This T cell receptor (beta chain) stems from a study of blood T cell repertoires in COVID-19. About the study: The origin of the acute and convalescent COVID-19 samples was the United States, Italy and Spain.

CDR3 length: 15 amino acids. The germline CDR1 and CDR2 sequences are SGHAT and FQNNGV. V lost 5 bases to trimming and J lost 3 bases, with 16 bases between them. Original analysis: Cell counts per sample came from amplifying reference gene primers. Some clones are missing from TCRdb's copy, which holds only in-frame ones; the method was immunoSEQ multiplex PCR. The V and J calls and clone size come from that table; D and trimming were worked out from the DNA. The sample consists of about 240,000 clones, about 80% of them appearing once. The source material was peripheral blood. The origin of this receptor is a woman aged 80 or over with acute or convalescent COVID-19. V is TRBV11-2 and J is TRBJ1-1; TRBD1 might be the D (6 bases). The CDR3 DNA sequence: TGTGCCAGCAGCAATCGAGACAGGCCTGACACTGAAGCTTTCTTT. Its protein is CASSNRDRPDTEAFF.